Each of the 8 T cell receptor beta chains below was sequenced from the same sample in a study of cytomegalovirus exposure and HLA in healthy donors. The PCR was carried out with 60 Vbeta primers and 13 Jbeta primers. Data came from immunoSEQ multiplex PCR; TCRdb stores just in-frame clones and leaves some out. This sample has 55,000 to 70,000 clones; approximately 74% occur once, and the top ten carry less than 20%. What was sequenced was PBMCs. Receptors were obtained from a man aged 35-49 years in good health and CMV-seropositive.

Notes on this clone: Relative to the germline gene, one junction end is altered; a read error may explain this. V is TRBV7-7 and J is TRBJ2-7, with a possible D match to TRBD1 (5 bases). Germline V CDR1 and CDR2: SSHAT, FNYEAQ (reference sequence). This CDR3 region has 13 residues. The CDR3 bases are TGTGCTAGCAGCTTATACCAGGGATACGAGCAGTACTTC. It translates to CASSLYQGYEQYF.

The chain is built from TRBV2 and TRBJ1-3; 7 bases match TRBD1. With V trimmed by 5 bases and J by 4 bases, 11 bases remained unmatched. CDR1 and CDR2 from the germline V gene are SNHLY and FYNNEI. CDR3 length: 16 amino acids. The CDR3 sequence: CASSIQEGARGNTIYF. The CDR3 DNA reads as TGTGCCAGCAGTATCCAAGAGGGGGCTAGGGGAAACACCATATATTTT.

This chain links TRBV5-6 with TRBJ1-1; D is perhaps TRBD1 (5 bases). Per germline, CDR1 SGHDT and CDR2 YYEEEE. V lost 3 bases to trimming and J lost 7 bases, with 13 bases between them. CDR3 length equals 13 residues. In nucleotides, the CDR3 is TGTGCCAGCAGCTCCCGGGGGGGGTTTGAAGCTTTCTTT. This encodes CASSSRGGFEAFF.

V usage is TRBV18 and J usage is TRBJ1-4; possibly TRBD1 for D (6 bases). Trimming pared 5 bases from V and 0 bases from J, leaving 10 bases between. Germline V gene sequence: CDR1 KGHSH, CDR2 LQKENI. The CDR3 totals 15 residues. The CDR3 DNA sequence: TGTGCCAGCTCAACGGACAGCGCAACTAATGAAAAACTGTTTTTT. Encoded protein: CASSTDSATNEKLFF. The variable domain in full, completed from reference TRBV18 and TRBJ1-4, reads NAGVMQNPRHLVRRRGQEARLRCSPMKGHSHVYWYRQLPEEGLKFMVYLQKENIIDESGMPKERFSAEFPKEGPSILRIQQVVRGDSAAYFCASSTDSATNEKLFFGSGTQLSVL.

The rearrangement links TRBV9 to TRBJ2-5, with 8 positions matching TRBD2. The closer fit of TRBJ2-7 to the DNA end suggests the J call may be wrong. In germline, CDR1 is SGDLS, CDR2 YYNGEE. This CDR3 is 16 amino acids long. The CDR3 DNA sequence: TGTGCCAGCAGCCCTCGGCGGGGGGCCTATTCCTACGAGCAGTACTTC. Protein product: CASSPRRGAYSYEQYF.

This clone occurred a few times. The rearrangement joins TRBV18 to TRBJ1-5; the D gene is possibly TRBD1 (5 bases). This CDR3 is built from 17 residues. CDR1 and CDR2 (germline): KGHSH, LQKENI. V lost 3 bases to trimming and J lost 3 bases, with 18 bases between them. CDR3 amino acids: CASSPSDGGNSNQPQHF. The CDR3 DNA follows: TGTGCCAGCTCACCGTCAGACGGGGGAAATTCCAATCAGCCCCAGCATTTT.

This clone appeared a few times. This chain connects TRBV27 to TRBJ1-6; 8 bases match TRBD1. J lost 9 bases, V lost 5 bases, and 3 bases had no gene match. The CDR3 has 13 amino acids. CDR1 and CDR2 (germline): MNHEY, SMNVEV (reference sequence). The CDR3, as DNA: TGTGCCAGCAGTCCGGACAGGGTTTCACCCCTCCACTTT. Protein product: CASSPDRVSPLHF.

The chain joins TRBV28 to TRBJ2-1; 7 bases are a match to TRBD1. Germline assignment: CDR1 MDHEN and CDR2 SYDVKM. The CDR3 covers 16 residues. Trimming at V came to 5 bases and at J to 4 bases, leaving 11 bases not matched to a gene. CDR3 in amino acids: CASSPVRDSGYNEQFF. CDR3 in DNA: TGTGCCAGCAGTCCAGTAAGGGACAGTGGTTACAATGAGCAGTTCTTC.